The source of this T cell receptor (beta chain) is a study of T cell responses to AZD1222 COVID-19 vaccine. General study findings and limits: Baseline seropositivity occurred in only a handful of AZD1222 recipients.

The V end was cut by 5 bases, the J end by 8 bases, with 15 bases between. Germline CDR1 and CDR2: SNHLY and FYNNEI. CDR3 length: 13 residues. Produced via immunoSEQ multiplex PCR; TCRdb's table is partial and in-frame only. The sample has 90,000 to 140,000 clones; about 88% are singletons. On this clone itself: Its matching antigen is unknown.

The material was peripheral blood, obtained 28 days after the second AZD1222 dose. The receptor comes from an adult who received the AZD1222 COVID-19 vaccine. The rearrangement joins TRBV2 to TRBJ1-2, with a tentative D call TRBD1 (6 bases). The CDR3 here is CASSRGGAGGYTF. DNA of the CDR3: TGTGCCAGCAGTCGCGGGGGCGCTGGGGGCTACACCTTC.